Below are 6 T cell receptor beta chains sequenced from a single sample in a study of blood T cells in healthy people across ages. Together with a sample-barcoded 5' primer, a J-beta primer mix was included in a second PCR lasting about 6 to 11 cycles. TCRdb used MiXCR to reprocess the 5' RACE reads, holding one entry per CDR3 protein. Found here are over a million distinct CDR3 sequences, approximately 39% of them singletons; the top ten hold about 4%. Specimen: blood. The receptors shown here come from a woman aged 18-35 years in good health.

The rearrangement links TRBV25-1 to TRBJ1-2, with D tentatively TRBD1 (6 bases). The V gene lost 2 bases and the J gene lost 8 bases, with 21 bases spanning the gap. Germline values: CDR1 MGHDK, CDR2 SYGVNS. CDR3 length: 16 residues. This chain's CDR3 is CASSEERGWQGSGYTF. The CDR3, as DNA: TGTGCCAGCAGTGAAGAGCGGGGGTGGCAGGGGAGCGGCTACACCTTC.

About this clonotype itself: Relative to the germline gene, one junction end is altered; a read error may explain this. This rearrangement joins TRBV27 to TRBJ1-4, with D maybe TRBD1 (5 bases). CDR1 MNHEY and CDR2 SMNVEV come from the germline V gene (reference sequence). The CDR3 runs 14 residues. CDR3 bases: TGTGCCAGTAGTTCTAGGGGATGGGGTGAAAAACTGTTTTTT. It codes for CASSSRGWGEKLFF.

V and J are TRBV6-2 or TRBV6-3 and TRBJ2-1; either TRBD1 or TRBD2 may fit D (5 bases each). The length of the CDR3 is 12 residues. Germline-derived CDR1 and CDR2 are MNHEY and SVGEGT. V gave up 6 bases and J gave up 10 bases, with 13 bases separating them. The chain's CDR3 is CASRPRGGEQFF. For the CDR3, the DNA is TGTGCCAGCAGGCCACGGGGCGGGGAGCAGTTCTTC.

With respect to this clonotype: One base away lies a much larger clone, so this may be a sequencing read error. J is TRBJ1-2 and V is TRBV7-2; 7 positions match TRBD1. With V trimmed by 5 bases and J by 3 bases, 6 bases remained unmatched. Germline assignment: CDR1 SGHTA and CDR2 FQGNSA. The CDR3 is 14 amino acids. The CDR3 nucleotides are TGTGCCAGCAGCGAGGAACAGGGGTACTATGGCTACACCTTC. Translating gives CASSEEQGYYGYTF. Combining the CDR3 with reference TRBV7-2 and TRBJ1-2 gives the whole variable domain GAGVSQSPSNKVTEKGKDVELRCDPISGHTALYWYRQSLGQGLEFLIYFQGNSAPDKSGLPSDRFSAERTGGSVSTLTIQRTQQEDSAVYLCASSEEQGYYGYTFGSGTRLTVV.

This clonotype appeared many times. This chain joins TRBV27 and TRBJ2-1; 12 bases map to TRBD2. The CDR3 covers 16 residues. The trim removed 8 bases at V and 3 bases at J, leaving 8 bases unmatched. Germline CDR1 is MNHEY and CDR2 is SMNVEV (reference sequence). This chain's CDR3 is CASSLTSGGHYNEQFF. DNA of the CDR3: TGTGCCAGCTCACTTACTAGCGGGGGGCACTACAATGAGCAGTTCTTC.

The V and J genes are TRBV14 and TRBJ2-4, with unresolved D. The CDR3 consists of 15 residues. Germline values: CDR1 SGHDN, CDR2 FVKESK. Between the trimmed V and J ends, which lost 3 bases and 13 bases, there was a span of 22 bases. The CDR3 reads CASSHNTMIQTEQYF. CDR3 bases: TGTGCCAGCAGCCACAATACAATGATCCAAACTGAGCAGTACTTC.